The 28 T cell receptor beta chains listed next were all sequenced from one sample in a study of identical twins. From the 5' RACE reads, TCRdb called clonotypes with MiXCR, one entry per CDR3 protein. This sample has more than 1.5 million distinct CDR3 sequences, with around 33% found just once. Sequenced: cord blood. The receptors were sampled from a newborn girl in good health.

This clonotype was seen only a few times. CDR3 nucleotide sequence: TGCGCCAGCAGCTTGGGCATGACTGACTACAATGAGCAGTTCTTC. Residues: CASSLGMTDYNEQFF. This chain uses TRBV5-1 with TRBJ2-1, with no clear D. The germline CDR1 and CDR2 sequences are SGHRS and YFSETQ. V was cut by 0 bases and J by 3 bases, with 10 bases left in between. The CDR3 contains 15 residues.

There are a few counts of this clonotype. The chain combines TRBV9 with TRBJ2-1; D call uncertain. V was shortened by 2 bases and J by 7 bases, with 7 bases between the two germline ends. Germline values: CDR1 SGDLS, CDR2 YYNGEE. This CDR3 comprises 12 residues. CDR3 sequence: CASSVQPNEQFF. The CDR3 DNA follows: TGTGCCAGCAGCGTGCAGCCAAATGAGCAGTTCTTC. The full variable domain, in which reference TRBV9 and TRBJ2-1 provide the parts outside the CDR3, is DSGVTQTPKHLITATGQRVTLRCSPRSGDLSVYWYQQSLDQGLQFLIQYYNGEERAKGNILERFSAQQFPDLHSELNLSSLELGDSALYFCASSVQPNEQFFGPGTRLTVL.

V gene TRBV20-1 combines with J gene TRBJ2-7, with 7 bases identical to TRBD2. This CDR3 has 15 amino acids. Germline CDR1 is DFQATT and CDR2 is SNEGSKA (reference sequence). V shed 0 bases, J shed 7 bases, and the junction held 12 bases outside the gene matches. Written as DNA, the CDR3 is TGCAGTGCTAGAGATCGGCGGGAGCCTTACAATGAGCAGTACTTC. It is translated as CSARDRREPYNEQYF.

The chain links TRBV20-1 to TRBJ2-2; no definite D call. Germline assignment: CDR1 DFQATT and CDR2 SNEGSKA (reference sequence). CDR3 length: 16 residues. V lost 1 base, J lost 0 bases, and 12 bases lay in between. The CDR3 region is CSARVPTRANTGELFF. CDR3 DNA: TGCAGTGCTAGAGTACCCACAAGGGCGAACACCGGGGAGCTGTTTTTT.

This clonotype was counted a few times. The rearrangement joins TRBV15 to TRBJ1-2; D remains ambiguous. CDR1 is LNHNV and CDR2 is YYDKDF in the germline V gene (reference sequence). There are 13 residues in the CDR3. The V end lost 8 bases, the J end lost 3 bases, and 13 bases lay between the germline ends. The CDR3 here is CATASGRDYGYTF. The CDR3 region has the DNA TGTGCCACCGCATCCGGGAGAGACTATGGCTACACCTTC. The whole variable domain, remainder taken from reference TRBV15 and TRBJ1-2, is DAMVIQNPRYQVTQFGKPVTLSCSQTLNHNVMYWYQQKSSQAPKLLFHYYDKDFNNEADTPDNFQSRRPNTSFCFLDIRSPGLGDTAMYLCATASGRDYGYTFGSGTRLTVV.

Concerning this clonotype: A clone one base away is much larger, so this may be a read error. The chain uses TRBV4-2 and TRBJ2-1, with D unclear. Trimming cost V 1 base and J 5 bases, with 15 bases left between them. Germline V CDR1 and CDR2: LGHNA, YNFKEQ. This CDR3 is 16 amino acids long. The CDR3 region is CASSQVNPGPNNEQFF. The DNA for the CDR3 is TGTGCCAGCAGCCAAGTGAATCCGGGCCCGAACAATGAGCAGTTCTTC.

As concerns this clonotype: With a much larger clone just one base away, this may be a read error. In DNA form, the CDR3 reads TGTGCCAGCAGCTTAACTCCACTAGTTTACAATGAGCAGTACTTC. Translation gives CASSLTPLVYNEQYF. This rearrangement joins TRBV7-2 to TRBJ2-1; perhaps TRBD2 as D (5 bases). Near its end, the DNA agrees better with TRBJ2-7, so the J call may be wrong. Looked up from germline, CDR1 is SGHTA and CDR2 is FQGNSA. This CDR3 spans 15 amino acids.

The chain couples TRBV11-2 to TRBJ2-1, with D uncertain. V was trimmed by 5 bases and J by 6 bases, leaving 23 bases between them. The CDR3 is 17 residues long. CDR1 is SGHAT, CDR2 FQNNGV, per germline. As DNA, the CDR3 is TGTGCCAGCAGCCATTGGGCAGCGCCTACCATCCCCAATGAGCAGTTCTTC. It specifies CASSHWAAPTIPNEQFF.

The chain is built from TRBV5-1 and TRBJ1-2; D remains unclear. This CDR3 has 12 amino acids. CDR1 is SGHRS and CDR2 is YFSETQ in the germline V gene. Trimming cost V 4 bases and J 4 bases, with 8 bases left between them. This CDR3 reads CASSPNSYGYTF. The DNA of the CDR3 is TGCGCCAGCAGCCCGAACAGCTATGGCTACACCTTC.

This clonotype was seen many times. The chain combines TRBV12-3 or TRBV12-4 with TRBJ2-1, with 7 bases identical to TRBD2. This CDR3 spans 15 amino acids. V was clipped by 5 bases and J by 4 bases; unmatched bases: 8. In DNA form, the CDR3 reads TGTGCCAGCAGTCCCCAGCGGGAACCTTACAATGAGCAGTTCTTC. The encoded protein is CASSPQREPYNEQFF.

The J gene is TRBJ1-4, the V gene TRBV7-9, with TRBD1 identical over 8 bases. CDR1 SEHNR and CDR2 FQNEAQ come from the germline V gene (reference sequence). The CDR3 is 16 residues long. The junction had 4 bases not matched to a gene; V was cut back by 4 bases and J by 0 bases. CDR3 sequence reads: CASSSQGAATNEKLFF. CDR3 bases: TGTGCCAGCAGCTCCCAGGGGGCTGCAACTAATGAAAAACTGTTTTTT.

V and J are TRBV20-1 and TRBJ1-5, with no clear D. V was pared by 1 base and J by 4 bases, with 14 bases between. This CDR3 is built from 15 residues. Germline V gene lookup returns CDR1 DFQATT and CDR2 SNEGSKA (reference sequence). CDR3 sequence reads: CSARAEEPSNQPQHF. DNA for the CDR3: TGCAGTGCTAGAGCCGAGGAACCGTCTAATCAGCCCCAGCATTTT.

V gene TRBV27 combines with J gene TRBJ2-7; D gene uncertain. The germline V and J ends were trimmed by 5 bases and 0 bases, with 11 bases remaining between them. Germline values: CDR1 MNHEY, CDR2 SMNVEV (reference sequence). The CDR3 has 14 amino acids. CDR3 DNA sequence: TGTGCCAGCAGTCTATACGAAAGCTCCTACGAGCAGTACTTC. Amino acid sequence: CASSLYESSYEQYF.

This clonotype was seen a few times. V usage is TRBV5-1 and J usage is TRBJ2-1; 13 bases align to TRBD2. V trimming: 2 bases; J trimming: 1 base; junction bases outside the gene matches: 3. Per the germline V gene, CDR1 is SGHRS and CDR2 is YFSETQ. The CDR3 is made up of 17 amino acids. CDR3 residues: CASSLKLAGGSYNEQFF. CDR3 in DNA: TGCGCCAGCAGCTTAAAACTAGCGGGAGGGTCCTACAATGAGCAGTTCTTC.

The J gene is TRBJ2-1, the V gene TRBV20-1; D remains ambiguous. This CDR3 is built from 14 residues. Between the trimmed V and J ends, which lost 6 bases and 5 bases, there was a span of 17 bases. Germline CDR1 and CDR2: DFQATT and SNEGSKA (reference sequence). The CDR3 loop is CSARSSGPHNEQFF. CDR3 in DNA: TGCAGTGCCAGAAGTTCAGGACCTCACAATGAGCAGTTCTTC.

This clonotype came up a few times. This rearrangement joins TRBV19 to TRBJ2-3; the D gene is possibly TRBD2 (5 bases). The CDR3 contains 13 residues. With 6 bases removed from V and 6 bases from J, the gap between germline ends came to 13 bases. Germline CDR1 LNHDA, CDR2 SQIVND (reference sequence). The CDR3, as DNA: TGTGCCAGTAGACGCAGCGGAGTGGATACGCAGTATTTT. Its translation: CASRRSGVDTQYF.

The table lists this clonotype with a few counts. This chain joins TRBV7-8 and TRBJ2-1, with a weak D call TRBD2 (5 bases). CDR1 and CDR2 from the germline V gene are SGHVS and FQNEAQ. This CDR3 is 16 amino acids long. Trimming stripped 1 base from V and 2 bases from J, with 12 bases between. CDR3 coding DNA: TGTGCCAGCAGCTTAGTACAGCGGAGAGCCTACAATGAGCAGTTCTTC. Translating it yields CASSLVQRRAYNEQFF.

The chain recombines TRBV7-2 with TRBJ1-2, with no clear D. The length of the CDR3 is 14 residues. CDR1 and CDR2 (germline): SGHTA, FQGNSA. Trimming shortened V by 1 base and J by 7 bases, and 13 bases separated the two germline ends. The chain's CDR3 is CASSLGGWESGYTF. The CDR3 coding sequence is TGTGCCAGCAGCTTAGGTGGCTGGGAAAGTGGCTACACCTTC.

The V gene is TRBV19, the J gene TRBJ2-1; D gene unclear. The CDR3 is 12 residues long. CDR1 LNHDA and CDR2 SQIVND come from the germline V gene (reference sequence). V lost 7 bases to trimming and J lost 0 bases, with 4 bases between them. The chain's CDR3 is CASMDSYNEQFF. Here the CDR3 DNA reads TGTGCCAGTATGGACTCCTACAATGAGCAGTTCTTC.

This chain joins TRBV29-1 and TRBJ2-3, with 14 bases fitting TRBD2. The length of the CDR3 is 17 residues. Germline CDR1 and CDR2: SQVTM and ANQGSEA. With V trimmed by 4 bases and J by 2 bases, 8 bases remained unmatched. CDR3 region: CSVGRGLAGVITDTQYF. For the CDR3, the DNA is TGCAGCGTTGGTCGGGGACTAGCGGGGGTTATCACAGATACGCAGTATTTT.

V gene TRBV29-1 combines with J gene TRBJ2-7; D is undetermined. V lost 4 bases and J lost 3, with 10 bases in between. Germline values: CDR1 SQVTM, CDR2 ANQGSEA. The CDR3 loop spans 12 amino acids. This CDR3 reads CSVVSDLYEQYF. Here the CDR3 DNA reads TGCAGCGTTGTATCGGACCTCTACGAGCAGTACTTC.

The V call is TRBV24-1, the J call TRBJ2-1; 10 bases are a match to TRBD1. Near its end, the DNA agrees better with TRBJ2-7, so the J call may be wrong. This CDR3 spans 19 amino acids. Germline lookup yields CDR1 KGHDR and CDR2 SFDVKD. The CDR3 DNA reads TGTGCCACCCGTGGGCGCGGGGACAGGGGTCATAGCTCCTACAATGAGCAGTACTTC. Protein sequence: CATRGRGDRGHSSYNEQYF.

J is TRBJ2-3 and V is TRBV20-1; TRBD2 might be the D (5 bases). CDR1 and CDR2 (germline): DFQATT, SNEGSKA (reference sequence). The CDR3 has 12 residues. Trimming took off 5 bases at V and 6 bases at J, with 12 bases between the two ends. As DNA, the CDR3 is TGCAGTGCTCCGTGGGAGTCCGATACGCAGTATTTT. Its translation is CSAPWESDTQYF.

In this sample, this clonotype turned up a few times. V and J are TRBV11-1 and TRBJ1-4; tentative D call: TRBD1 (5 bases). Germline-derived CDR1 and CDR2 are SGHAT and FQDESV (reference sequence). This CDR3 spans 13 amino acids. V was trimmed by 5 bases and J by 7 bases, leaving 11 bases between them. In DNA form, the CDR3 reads TGTGCCAGCAGCGGCCAGGGTTCTGAAAAACTGTTTTTT. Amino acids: CASSGQGSEKLFF.

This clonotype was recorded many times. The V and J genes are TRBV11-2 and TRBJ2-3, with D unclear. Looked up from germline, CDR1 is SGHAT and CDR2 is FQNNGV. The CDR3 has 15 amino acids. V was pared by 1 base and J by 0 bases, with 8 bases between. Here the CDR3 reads CASSLGVISTDTQYF. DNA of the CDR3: TGTGCCAGCAGCTTAGGGGTGATTAGCACAGATACGCAGTATTTT.

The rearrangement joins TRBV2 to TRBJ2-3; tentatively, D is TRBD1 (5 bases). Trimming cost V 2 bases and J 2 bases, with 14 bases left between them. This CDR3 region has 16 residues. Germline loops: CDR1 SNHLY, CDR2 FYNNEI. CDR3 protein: CASSERGGPHTDTQYF. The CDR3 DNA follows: TGTGCCAGCAGTGAAAGGGGCGGCCCGCACACAGATACGCAGTATTTT.

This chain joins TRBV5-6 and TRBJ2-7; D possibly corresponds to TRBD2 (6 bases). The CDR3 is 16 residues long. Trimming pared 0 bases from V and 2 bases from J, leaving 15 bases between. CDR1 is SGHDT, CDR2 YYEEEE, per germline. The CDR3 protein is CASSLALETRAYEQYF. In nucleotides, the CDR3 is TGTGCCAGCAGCTTGGCTCTCGAGACTAGGGCCTACGAGCAGTACTTC.

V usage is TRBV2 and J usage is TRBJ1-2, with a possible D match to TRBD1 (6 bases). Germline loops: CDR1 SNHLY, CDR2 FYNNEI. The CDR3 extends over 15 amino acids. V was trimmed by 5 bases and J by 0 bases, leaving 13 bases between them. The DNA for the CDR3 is TGTGCCAGCAGTCTACAGGGCCTCGCTAACTATGGCTACACCTTC. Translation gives CASSLQGLANYGYTF.